This T cell receptor beta chain is from a study of Ad26.COV2.S vaccination and SARS-CoV-2 variants. Across the study: Once or twice, 56 days apart, Ad26.COV2.S was delivered intramuscularly.

Study-level results: Researchers reported similar non-spike TCR breadth in vaccine and placebo recipients. Vaccinees showed greater spike-specific TCR breadth than placebo recipients.

Documented treatment: some 20 received Ad26.COV2.S at low or high dose, single or two shots; a few received placebo; per-sample allocation not given. Sampling was performed 63 days after the first vaccine or placebo injection. Per the germline V gene, CDR1 is SNHLY and CDR2 is FYNNEI. V gave up 7 bases and J gave up 7 bases; unmatched junction bases: 8. The CDR3 sequence is 13 residues long. TCRdb's table, derived via immunoSEQ multiplex PCR, lists solely in-frame clones and lacks some. The data show under 600,000 clones, about nine tenths seen once. Turning to this clone: The target antigen is unknown.

The genes are TRBV2 and TRBJ2-3; 7 bases are a match to TRBD2. The starting material was peripheral blood, obtained in a trial of Ad26.COV2.S vaccine versus placebo. This clonotype originated in a person aged 18-65 years who received the Ad26.COV2.S COVID-19 vaccine or a placebo. The CDR3, as DNA: TGTGCCAGCAATGGTCTAGCGGAACATACGCAGTATTTT. This translates into CASNGLAEHTQYF.